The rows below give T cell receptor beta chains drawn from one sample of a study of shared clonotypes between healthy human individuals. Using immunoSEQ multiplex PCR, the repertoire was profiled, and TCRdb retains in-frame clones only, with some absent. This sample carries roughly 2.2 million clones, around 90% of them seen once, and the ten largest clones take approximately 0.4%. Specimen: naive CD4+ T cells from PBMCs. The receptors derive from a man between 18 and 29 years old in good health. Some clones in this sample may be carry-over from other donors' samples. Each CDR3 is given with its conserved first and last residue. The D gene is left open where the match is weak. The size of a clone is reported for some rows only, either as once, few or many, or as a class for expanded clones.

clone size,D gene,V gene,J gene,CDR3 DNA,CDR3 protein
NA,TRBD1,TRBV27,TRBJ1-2,TGTGCCAGCAGGACACCGGGACAGGGGTCTGGCTACACCTTC,CASRTPGQGSGYTF
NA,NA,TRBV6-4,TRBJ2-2,TGTGCCAGCAGCGGTAGCGTGACCGGGGAGCTGTTTTTT,CASSGSVTGELFF
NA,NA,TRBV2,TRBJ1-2,TGTGCCAGCAGTGTCTACGGTCCGGAGGTTGGCTACACCTTC,CASSVYGPEVGYTF
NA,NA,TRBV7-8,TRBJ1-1,TGTGCCAGCAGCTTATTTAGGGCGTCGAACACTGAAGCTTTCTTT,CASSLFRASNTEAFF
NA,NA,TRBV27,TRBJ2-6,TGTGCCAGCAGCCTATACTCTGGGGCCAACGTCCTGACTTTC,CASSLYSGANVLTF
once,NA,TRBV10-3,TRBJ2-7,TGTGCCATCACCCAAGGAGGGGCCACAAAGCAGTACTTC,CAITQGGATKQYF
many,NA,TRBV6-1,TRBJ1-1,TGTGCCAGCAGTATGGGCAGAACCCTAGCTTTCTTT,CASSMGRTLAFF
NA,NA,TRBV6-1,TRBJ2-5,TGTGCCAGCACCCTGGCAGGGGACGGAGAGACCCAGTACTTC,CASTLAGDGETQYF
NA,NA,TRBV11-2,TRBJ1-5,TGTGCCAGCAGCTTGGGCCAAAATCAGCCCCAGCATTTT,CASSLGQNQPQHF
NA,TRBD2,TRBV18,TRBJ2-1,TGTGCCAGCTCACCAGGGGCTAGCGGAAGCTACAATGAGCAGTTCTTC,CASSPGASGSYNEQFF
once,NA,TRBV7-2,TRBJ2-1,TGTGCCAGCAGCCCCTCGGTAGCTATCAATGAGCAGTTCTTC,CASSPSVAINEQFF
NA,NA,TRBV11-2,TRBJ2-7,TGTGCCAGCAGCTTCCGGGACGCATCCTACGAGCAGTACTTC,CASSFRDASYEQYF
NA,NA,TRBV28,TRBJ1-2,TGTGCCAGCAGTTCCCGACGGGACTATGGCTACACCTTC,CASSSRRDYGYTF
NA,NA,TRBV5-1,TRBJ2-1,TGCGCCAGCAGCTTGGATCCTAGCGGTAGGGGGGATGAGCAGTTCTTC,CASSLDPSGRGDEQFF
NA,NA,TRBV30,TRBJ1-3,TGTGCCTGGGCACAGGACTCTGGAAACACCATATATTTT,CAWAQDSGNTIYF
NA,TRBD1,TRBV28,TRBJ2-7,TGTGCCAGCAGTCCTTTGACAGGGGGTAACATTCGGCAGTACTTC,CASSPLTGGNIRQYF
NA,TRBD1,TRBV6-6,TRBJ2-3,TGTGCCAGCAGTTCCGGACAGGGCCGGGGAGATACGCAGTATTTT,CASSSGQGRGDTQYF
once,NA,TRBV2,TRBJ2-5,TGTGCCAGCAGTAATACCCGATCACTAGTCGCAGAGACCCAGTACTTC,CASSNTRSLVAETQYF
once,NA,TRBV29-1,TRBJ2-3,TGCAGCGTTGGGGGGCACCTCACAGATACGCAGTATTTT,CSVGGHLTDTQYF
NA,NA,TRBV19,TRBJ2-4,TGTGCCAGTAGTATCCCCTTTTCGGTGGGCCGGGGCATTCAGTACTTC,CASSIPFSVGRGIQYF
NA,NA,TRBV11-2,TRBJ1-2,TGTGCCAGCAGCTTAGGGGAGCGGCCTAACTATGGCTACACCTTC,CASSLGERPNYGYTF
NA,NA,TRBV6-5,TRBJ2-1,TGTGCCAGCAGTTCGCGGACTAACTTAAAGCAGTTCTTC,CASSSRTNLKQFF
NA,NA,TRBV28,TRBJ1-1,TGTGCCAGCAGTTTGGGAGTCGAGACTGAAGCTTTCTTT,CASSLGVETEAFF
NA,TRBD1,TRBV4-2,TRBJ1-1,TGTGCCAGCAGCCAAGATGGAACAGGGGACACTGAAGCTTTCTTT,CASSQDGTGDTEAFF
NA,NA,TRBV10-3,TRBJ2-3,TGTGCCATCAGTGATAGAGGGGAACGGAAGACAGATACGCAGTATTTT,CAISDRGERKTDTQYF
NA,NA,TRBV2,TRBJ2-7,TGTGCCAGCGTAGGTCAGGGCAACTACGAGCAGTACTTC,CASVGQGNYEQYF
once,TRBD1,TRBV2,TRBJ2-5,TGTGCCAGACGGACAGGGGAAGAGACCCAGTACTTC,CARRTGEETQYF
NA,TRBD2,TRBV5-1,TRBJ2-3,TGCGCCAGCAGTACTAGTTGGACAGCTAGCGGGAGGGGCACAGATACGCAGTATTTT,CASSTSWTASGRGTDTQYF
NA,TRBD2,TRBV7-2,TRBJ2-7,TGTGCCAGCAGCCCCGGGGGGGCTCAGTACGAGCAGTACTTC,CASSPGGAQYEQYF
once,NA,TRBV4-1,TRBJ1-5,TGCGCCAGCAGCCAAGATCAGACAGTGGGCAATCAGCCCCAGCATTTT,CASSQDQTVGNQPQHF
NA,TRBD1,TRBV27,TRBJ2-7,TGTGCCAGCAGTTCCAGGACAGGGGGCCGCACCTACGAGCAGTACTTC,CASSSRTGGRTYEQYF
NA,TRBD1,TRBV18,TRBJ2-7,TGTGCCAGCTCACCGCCGGGACAGGGGATCTACGAGCAGTACTTC,CASSPPGQGIYEQYF
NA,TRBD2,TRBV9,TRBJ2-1,TGTGCCAGCAGCGGGGGTCGCATTAGGGGCGGGAGACCCCGGGGTGAGCAGTTCTTC,CASSGGRIRGGRPRGEQFF
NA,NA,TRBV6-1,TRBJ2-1,TGTGCCAGCAGTGTACTGCAAAACAATGAGCAGTTCTTC,CASSVLQNNEQFF
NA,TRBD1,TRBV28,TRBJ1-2,TGTGCCAGCAGAGCATCCGGGACAGGTTACGGCTACACCTTC,CASRASGTGYGYTF
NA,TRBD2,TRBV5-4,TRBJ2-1,TGTGCCAGCAGCTTGGGTCTAGCGGAACACAATGAGCAGTTCTTC,CASSLGLAEHNEQFF
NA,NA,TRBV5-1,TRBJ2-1,TGCGCCAGCAGCACTTTAACAGGCTCCTACAATGAGCAGTTCTTC,CASSTLTGSYNEQFF
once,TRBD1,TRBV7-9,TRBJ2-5,TGTGCCAGCAGCCTTTGGGACAGCCAAGAGACCCAGTACTTC,CASSLWDSQETQYF
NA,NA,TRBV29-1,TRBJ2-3,TGCAGTGCTTCCCCAGATACGCAGTATTTT,CSASPDTQYF
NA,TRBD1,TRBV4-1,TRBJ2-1,TGCGCCAGCAGCCCTCGGGGGACAGGAGACTACAATGAGCAGTTCTTC,CASSPRGTGDYNEQFF
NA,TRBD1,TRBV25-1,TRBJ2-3,TGTGCCAGCCGAGAAACTCCGACAGGGACCCTCACAGATACGCAGTATTTT,CASRETPTGTLTDTQYF
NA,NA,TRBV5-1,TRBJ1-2,TGCGCCAGCAGCTTGGGGAGGACGGGCCCCTACAATGGCTACACCTTC,CASSLGRTGPYNGYTF
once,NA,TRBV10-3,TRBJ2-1,TGTGCCATCAGTGACGGGCCCTCCTACAATGAGCAGTTCTTC,CAISDGPSYNEQFF
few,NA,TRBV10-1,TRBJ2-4,TGCGCCAGCAGTGAGTCGGCTATAGCCAAAAACATTCAGTACTTC,CASSESAIAKNIQYF
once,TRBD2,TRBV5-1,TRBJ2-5,TGCGCCAGCAGCTTGGGGGGCGGGGGCCAAGAGACCCAGTACTTC,CASSLGGGGQETQYF